This TCR beta chain was captured by sequencing in a study of regulatory T cells in long-lasting Graves disease. Overall study results and limits: Thyroid tissue went unstudied; only peripheral blood was examined.

This clonotype has only one observation. Its antigen is undetermined. The junction and the germline gene differ at one end; a read error may be behind it. Germline CDR1 reads SGHAT; CDR2 reads FQNNGV. This CDR3 has 15 amino acids. Building of the TCR beta libraries involved iRepertoire HTBI primers and Arm-PCR of CDR3 regions. Per the original data handling: About 60 TRBV and roughly 13 TRBJ segments were identified across samples. TCRdb ran MiXCR on the multiplex PCR reads and lists one entry per CDR3 protein. The V and J calls and clone size come from TCRdb's table, not from the authors' own analysis. Of 700,000 or so distinct CDR3 sequences listed, about 32% were seen once; the top ten hold under 55%. Time point defined: persistent/refractory GD, antithyroid drugs over 5 years with positive TRAb. Following extraction of RNA from PBMCs, that RNA was used to make the TCR library. American Thyroid Association guidelines served as the basis for diagnosing Graves' disease.

Sequenced material: peripheral blood mononuclear cells (PBMCs), taken when the disease was refractory, from a patient treated with antithyroid drugs. This rearrangement joins TRBV11-2 to TRBJ1-5; D gene ambiguous. The receptor was isolated from a female donor with Graves disease. The CDR3 nucleotides read TGTGCCGGCAGCTGGGCGGGCAGCCTACCGCAGCCCCAGCATTTT. This gives the protein CAGSWAGSLPQPQHF.